This T cell receptor beta chain was identified during a study of blood T cell repertoires in COVID-19. Across the whole study: The origin of the acute and convalescent COVID-19 samples was the United States, Italy and Spain. Nucleic acid was either cDNA or gDNA, and it came from T cells, B-cell-depleted T cells, or PBMCs.

Germline assignment: CDR1 SQVTM and CDR2 ANQGSEA. V gave up 1 base and J gave up 0 bases; unmatched junction bases: 5. CDR3 size: 15 residues. As originally analysed: Scientists estimated how many nucleated cells there were by amplifying reference gene primers. Generated by immunoSEQ multiplex PCR, the TCRdb table keeps only in-frame clones and is missing some. Clone size and V and J calls were adopted from that table, with D and trimming inferred from the DNA. The data contain 180,000 or so clones, 85% of them singletons. Source material: peripheral blood. The chain couples TRBV29-1 to TRBJ1-1, with TRBD1 matching 7 bases. The receptor was isolated from a woman older than 75 with acute or convalescent COVID-19. CDR3 sequence reads: CSVEAHRGLNTEAFF. In DNA, the CDR3 is TGCAGCGTTGAAGCTCACAGGGGCCTGAACACTGAAGCTTTCTTT.